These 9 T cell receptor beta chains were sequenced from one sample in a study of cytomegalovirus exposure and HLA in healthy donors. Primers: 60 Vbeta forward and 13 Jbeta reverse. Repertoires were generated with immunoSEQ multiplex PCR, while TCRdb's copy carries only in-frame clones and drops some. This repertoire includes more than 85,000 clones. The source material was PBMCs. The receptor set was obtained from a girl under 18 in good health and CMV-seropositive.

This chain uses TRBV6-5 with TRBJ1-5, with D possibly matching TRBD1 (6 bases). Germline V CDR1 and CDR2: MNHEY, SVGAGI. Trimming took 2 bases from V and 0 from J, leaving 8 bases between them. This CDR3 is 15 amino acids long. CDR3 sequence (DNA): TGTGCCAGCAGTTACCGGACAGATAGCAATCAGCCCCAGCATTTT. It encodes CASSYRTDSNQPQHF.

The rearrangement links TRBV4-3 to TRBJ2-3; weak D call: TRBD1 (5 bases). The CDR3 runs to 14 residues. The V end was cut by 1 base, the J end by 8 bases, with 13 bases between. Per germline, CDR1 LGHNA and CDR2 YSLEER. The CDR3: CASSQVPDSATQYF. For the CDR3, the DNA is TGCGCCAGCAGCCAAGTTCCAGACAGTGCTACGCAGTATTTT.

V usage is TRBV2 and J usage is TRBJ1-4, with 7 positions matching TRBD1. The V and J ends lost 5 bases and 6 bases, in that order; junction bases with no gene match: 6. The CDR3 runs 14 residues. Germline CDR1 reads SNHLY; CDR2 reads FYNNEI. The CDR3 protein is CASSSTGTHEKLFF. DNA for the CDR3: TGTGCCAGCAGTTCGACAGGGACCCATGAAAAACTGTTTTTT.

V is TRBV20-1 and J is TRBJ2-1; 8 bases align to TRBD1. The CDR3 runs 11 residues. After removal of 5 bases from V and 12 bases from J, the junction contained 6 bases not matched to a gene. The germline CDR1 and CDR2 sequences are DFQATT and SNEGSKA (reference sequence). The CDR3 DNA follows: TGCAGTGCTGAGACCGGGACAGGGCAGTTCTTC. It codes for CSAETGTGQFF.

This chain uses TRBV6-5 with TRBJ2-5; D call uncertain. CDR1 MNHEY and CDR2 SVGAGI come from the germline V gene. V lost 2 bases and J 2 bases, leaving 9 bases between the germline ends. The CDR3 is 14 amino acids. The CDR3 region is CASSYTNYQETQYF. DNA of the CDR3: TGTGCCAGCAGTTACACAAACTATCAAGAGACCCAGTACTTC.

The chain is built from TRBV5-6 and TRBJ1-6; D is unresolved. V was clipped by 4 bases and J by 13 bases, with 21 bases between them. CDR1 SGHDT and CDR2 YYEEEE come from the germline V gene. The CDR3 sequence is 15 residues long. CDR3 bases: TGTGCCAGCAGCCTTTTAACCGAGTGGGAGAAGCCCCTCCACTTT. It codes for CASSLLTEWEKPLHF.

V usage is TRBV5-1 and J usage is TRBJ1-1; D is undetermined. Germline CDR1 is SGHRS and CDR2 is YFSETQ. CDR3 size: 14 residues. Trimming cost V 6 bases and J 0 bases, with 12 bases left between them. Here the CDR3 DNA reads TGCGCCAGCACCCCCCCAGAAATGAACACTGAAGCTTTCTTT. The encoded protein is CASTPPEMNTEAFF.

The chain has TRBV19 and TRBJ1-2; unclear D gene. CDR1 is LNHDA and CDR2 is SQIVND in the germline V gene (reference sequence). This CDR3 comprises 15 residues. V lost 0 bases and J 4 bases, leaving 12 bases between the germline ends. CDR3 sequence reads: CASSIDPPLFYGYTF. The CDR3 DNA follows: TGTGCCAGTAGTATAGATCCCCCACTCTTCTATGGCTACACCTTC.

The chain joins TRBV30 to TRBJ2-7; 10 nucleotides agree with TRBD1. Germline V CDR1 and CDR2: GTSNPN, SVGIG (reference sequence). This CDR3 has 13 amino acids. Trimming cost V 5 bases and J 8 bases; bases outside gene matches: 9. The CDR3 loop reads CAWADRGQPKQYV. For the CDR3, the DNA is TGTGCCTGGGCTGACAGGGGGCAGCCGAAGCAGTACGTC.